The text below deals with one TCR beta chain. Repertoires were generated with immunoSEQ multiplex PCR, while TCRdb's copy carries only in-frame clones and drops some. The sample records approximately 97,000 clones, 90% being singletons. This entry belongs to a study of T cell changes during pregnancy in multiple sclerosis. V lost 4 bases to trimming and J lost 0 bases, with 12 bases between them. The CDR3 extends over 15 amino acids. Germline V lookup: CDR1 MNHNS, CDR2 SASEGT. The sequence was collected from a female donor in good health, enrolled as a control in a pregnancy study. The sample here was peripheral blood, taken in the second trimester of pregnancy. This chain connects TRBV6-1 to TRBJ1-2, with D uncertain. The CDR3, as DNA: TGTGCCAGCAGTGGCCTCCGGGGAACTAACTATGGCTACACCTTC. This codes for CASSGLRGTNYGYTF.